These 23 T cell receptor beta chains were all obtained from the same sample, sequenced in a study of cytomegalovirus exposure and HLA in healthy donors. Use of 60 Vbeta and 13 Jbeta primers characterized the PCR. Measured with immunoSEQ multiplex PCR; TCRdb has only the in-frame clones, and not every one. The table lists approximately 150,000 clones, 68% of them singletons. Sample: PBMCs. The source is a woman aged 40 to 55 in good health and CMV-seropositive.

This rearrangement joins TRBV28 to TRBJ1-3; possibly TRBD1 for D (6 bases). Germline values: CDR1 MDHEN, CDR2 SYDVKM. The CDR3 sequence is 14 residues long. With 5 bases removed from V and 4 bases from J, the gap between germline ends came to 12 bases. CDR3 DNA sequence: TGTGCCAGCAGTCGCCGGGACACAGGAAACACCATATATTTT. It encodes CASSRRDTGNTIYF.

This clone was observed a handful of times. The chain uses TRBV4-2 and TRBJ1-5, with D hard to call. V gave up 2 bases and J gave up 6 bases, with 14 bases separating them. Germline CDR1 is LGHNA and CDR2 is YNFKEQ. This CDR3 spans 15 amino acids. CDR3 region: CASSQISSRGQPQHF. CDR3 in DNA: TGTGCCAGCAGCCAAATTTCGAGTCGGGGTCAGCCCCAGCATTTT.

The V and J genes are TRBV7-6 and TRBJ1-1; no clear D gene. The V gene's germline CDR1 is SGHVS and CDR2 FNYEAQ. The CDR3 spans 14 residues. The V gene lost 0 bases and the J gene lost 4 bases, with 9 bases spanning the gap. The CDR3 reads CASSLAIGVTEAFF. CDR3 coding DNA: TGTGCCAGCAGCTTAGCGATCGGGGTCACTGAAGCTTTCTTT.

This clone was detected a few times. The genes are TRBV7-6 and TRBJ2-7; maybe TRBD1 (6 bases). V lost 5 bases and J lost 5, with 13 bases in between. The CDR3 length is 13 residues. Germline CDR1 SGHVS, CDR2 FNYEAQ. In DNA, the CDR3 is TGTGCCAGCAGCCCCGCCCGGACAGACGAGCAGTACTTC. Translated: CASSPARTDEQYF.

The rearrangement uses TRBV25-1 and TRBJ1-4, with 10 bases that match TRBD1. The CDR3 is made up of 14 amino acids. V trimming: 9 bases; J trimming: 8 bases; junction bases outside the gene matches: 9. Germline lookup yields CDR1 MGHDK and CDR2 SYGVNS. The CDR3 DNA reads as TGTGCCAGTAGCCCGGGACAGGGGCGCGAAAAACTGTTTTTT. It translates to CASSPGQGREKLFF.

The rearrangement joins TRBV2 to TRBJ2-5; tentatively, D is TRBD2 (6 bases). Trimming removed 2 bases at V and 2 bases at J, with 12 bases between. CDR1 is SNHLY and CDR2 is FYNNEI in the germline V gene. The CDR3 extends over 15 amino acids. CDR3 region: CASSENGGGQETQYF. The CDR3 region has the DNA TGTGCCAGCAGTGAAAACGGGGGAGGTCAAGAGACCCAGTACTTC.

This sequence joins TRBV7-2 and TRBJ2-7; D gene uncertain. V shed 7 bases and J shed 5 bases, with 15 bases lying between them. The CDR3 contains 13 residues. Germline V CDR1 and CDR2: SGHTA, FQGNSA. The chain's CDR3 is CASKPPEFHEQYF. In DNA, the CDR3 is TGTGCCAGCAAACCACCCGAGTTCCACGAGCAGTACTTC.

V and J are TRBV4-3 and TRBJ1-2; 8 nucleotides match TRBD1. Trimming took 4 bases from V and 0 from J; bases not matched to a gene: 13. Germline values: CDR1 LGHNA, CDR2 YSLEER. This CDR3 contains 18 residues. Written as DNA, the CDR3 is TGCGCCAGCAGCCTGTTTGTTGGGACAGGAGAGCCTAACTATGGCTACACCTTC. This translates into CASSLFVGTGEPNYGYTF.

This clone occurred a few times. The chain carries TRBV19 and TRBJ1-1, with D possibly TRBD1 on 5 matching bases. Per the germline V gene, CDR1 is LNHDA and CDR2 is SQIVND (reference sequence). Trimming cost V 5 bases and J 1 base, with 8 bases left between them. CDR3 size: 13 residues. The CDR3 region has the DNA TGTGCCAGTAGTTTCACAGGGAACACTGAAGCTTTCTTT. Protein sequence: CASSFTGNTEAFF.

The rearrangement joins TRBV28 to TRBJ2-5; no clear D gene. Between the trimmed V and J ends, which lost 2 bases and 2 bases, there was a span of 9 bases. CDR1 is MDHEN and CDR2 is SYDVKM in the germline V gene. This CDR3 contains 14 residues. The CDR3 loop is CASSLRSIQETQYF. CDR3 DNA: TGTGCCAGCAGTTTAAGGAGTATTCAAGAGACCCAGTACTTC.

The chain combines TRBV5-6 with TRBJ2-3; the D gene is possibly TRBD1 (5 bases). V was pared by 2 bases and J by 0 bases, with 10 bases between. This CDR3 has 15 residues. Looked up from germline, CDR1 is SGHDT and CDR2 is YYEEEE. The CDR3 coding sequence is TGTGCCAGCAGCTTCGGCAGGGCGAGCACAGATACGCAGTATTTT. It translates to CASSFGRASTDTQYF. Looking up the rest from reference TRBV5-6 and TRBJ2-3 gives the full variable domain: DAGVTQSPTHLIKTRGQQVTLRCSPKSGHDTVSWYQQALGQGPQFIFQYYEEEERQRGNFPDRFSGHQFPNYSSELNVNALLLGDSALYLCASSFGRASTDTQYFGPGTRLTVL.

The chain has TRBV7-2 and TRBJ2-3; D is possibly TRBD1 (5 bases). V shed 3 bases and J shed 2 bases, with 15 bases lying between them. Looked up from germline, CDR1 is SGHTA and CDR2 is FQGNSA. The CDR3 has 16 amino acids. The CDR3 reads CASSLMGLSYTDTQYF. The CDR3 DNA sequence: TGTGCCAGCAGCTTGATGGGGCTATCATACACAGATACGCAGTATTTT.

The rearrangement links TRBV28 to TRBJ2-7; 9 bases agree with TRBD2. Per germline, CDR1 MDHEN and CDR2 SYDVKM. The CDR3 consists of 15 residues. J lost 2 bases, V lost 5 bases, and 7 bases had no gene match. This CDR3 is CASSAPGLAPYEQYF. Here the CDR3 DNA reads TGTGCCAGCAGTGCCCCGGGACTAGCCCCCTACGAGCAGTACTTC.

The chain joins TRBV6-4 to TRBJ1-6; D unresolved. The V gene lost 5 bases and the J gene lost 4 bases, with 9 bases spanning the gap. The CDR3 length is 14 residues. Germline lookup yields CDR1 MRHNA and CDR2 SNTAGT. The CDR3 DNA reads as TGTGCCAGCAGTCGCGGATTATATAATTCACCCCTCCACTTT. Residues: CASSRGLYNSPLHF.

The chain links TRBV28 to TRBJ2-7; D is perhaps TRBD1 (6 bases). CDR1 and CDR2 from the germline V gene are MDHEN and SYDVKM. The V gene lost 1 base and the J gene lost 3 bases, with 13 bases spanning the gap. The CDR3 is made up of 15 amino acids. The CDR3 loop reads CASSLLRRGDYEQYF. The DNA for the CDR3 is TGTGCCAGCAGTTTATTGCGCAGGGGTGACTACGAGCAGTACTTC.

The chain uses TRBV7-9 and TRBJ2-7; D gene unclear. This CDR3 is built from 14 residues. Germline V gene sequence: CDR1 SEHNR, CDR2 FQNEAQ (reference sequence). V shed 5 bases and J shed 2 bases, with 13 bases lying between them. The CDR3 DNA sequence: TGTGCCAGCAGCCCACCCGGAGATCCCTACGAGCAGTACTTC. The encoded protein is CASSPPGDPYEQYF.

This clone occurred a few times. This sequence joins TRBV5-6 and TRBJ1-5, with a weak D call TRBD1 (6 bases). The CDR3 totals 14 residues. V lost 3 bases and J 3 bases, leaving 10 bases between the germline ends. CDR1 SGHDT and CDR2 YYEEEE come from the germline V gene. In DNA, the CDR3 is TGTGCCAGCAGCTCCGGACAGATCAATCAGCCCCAGCATTTT. Amino acids: CASSSGQINQPQHF.

The V call is TRBV4-1, the J call TRBJ2-7, with D tentatively TRBD1 (6 bases). Per the germline V gene, CDR1 is MGHRA and CDR2 is YSYEKL. This CDR3 is 15 amino acids long. V lost 1 base, J lost 3 bases, and 13 bases lay in between. This chain's CDR3 is CASSQGVGRGYEQYF. The CDR3 DNA reads as TGCGCCAGCAGCCAAGGGGTGGGCAGGGGCTACGAGCAGTACTTC.

This clone was detected only a few times. At the DNA level, this CDR3 is encoded by other sequences in the same sample as well. CDR3 sequence: CASSPSSYEQYF. CDR3 nucleotides: TGTGCCAGCTCCCCCAGCTCCTACGAGCAGTACTTC. The rearrangement links TRBV18 to TRBJ2-7; no clear D gene. Germline-derived CDR1 and CDR2 are KGHSH and LQKENI. The length of the CDR3 is 12 residues. V was clipped by 6 bases and J by 0 bases, with 6 bases between them.

The rearrangement joins TRBV29-1 to TRBJ2-7; TRBD1 agrees at 9 bases. CDR1 and CDR2 (germline): SQVTM, ANQGSEA. This CDR3 is built from 11 residues. With V trimmed by 4 bases and J by 5 bases, 0 bases remained unmatched. The CDR3 coding sequence is TGCAGCGTTGGGGACAGGGACGAGCAGTACTTC. This sequence encodes CSVGDRDEQYF.

This clone was found a few times. This chain uses TRBV6-6 with TRBJ2-7; possibly TRBD1 for D (5 bases). Trimming removed 6 bases at V and 1 base at J, with 10 bases between. This CDR3 is built from 13 residues. Germline V gene sequence: CDR1 MNHNY, CDR2 SVGAGI (reference sequence). CDR3 sequence reads: CASRKDTSYEQYF. The CDR3, as DNA: TGTGCCAGCAGGAAGGACACATCCTACGAGCAGTACTTC.

This clone has a single count. The chain uses TRBV6-5 and TRBJ2-2; 10 bases agree with TRBD2. Germline loops: CDR1 MNHEY, CDR2 SVGAGI. The length of the CDR3 is 15 residues. Trimming cost V 6 bases and J 5 bases; bases outside gene matches: 6. Written as DNA, the CDR3 is TGTGCCAGCAGCTCTAGCGGGGGACCAACCGGGGAGCTGTTTTTT. Protein product: CASSSSGGPTGELFF.

This clone was seen more than once but under ten times. This specimen includes other DNA sequences encoding the same CDR3. The chain carries TRBV6-5 and TRBJ2-3; TRBD2 matches 10 bases. The CDR3 sequence is 15 residues long. Germline lookup yields CDR1 MNHEY and CDR2 SVGAGI. The trim removed 5 bases at V and 0 bases at J, leaving 2 bases unmatched. CDR3 amino acids: CASSRTSGSTDTQYF. CDR3 sequence (DNA): TGTGCCAGCAGTAGGACTAGCGGAAGCACAGATACGCAGTATTTT.